This T cell receptor beta chain was recovered during a study of cytotoxic CD8 clonotypes in ibrutinib-treated CLL. Study-wide context: In all, about a dozen patients were relapsed/refractory, roughly 15 were treatment-naive and roughly 18 were IGHV unmutated.

Generated by immunoSEQ multiplex PCR, the TCRdb table keeps only in-frame clones and is missing some. Found here are approximately 190,000 clones, about 75% of them singletons; the top ten hold about 6%. Germline V CDR1 and CDR2: SGHTA, FQGNSA. Unmatched junction bases numbered 11, after V lost 7 bases and J lost 3 bases. This CDR3 region has 16 residues. This chain uses TRBV7-2 with TRBJ1-1, with 10 positions matching TRBD1. Sequencing was performed on PBMCs, taken after 12 months of ibrutinib treatment. The origin of this receptor is a human donor with chronic lymphocytic leukemia. CDR3 protein: CASTVTGGSSHTEAFF. CDR3 nucleotides: TGTGCCAGCACCGTGACAGGGGGCTCCTCGCACACTGAAGCTTTCTTT. Full variable domain (missing parts from reference TRBV7-2 and TRBJ1-1): GAGVSQSPSNKVTEKGKDVELRCDPISGHTALYWYRQSLGQGLEFLIYFQGNSAPDKSGLPSDRFSAERTGGSVSTLTIQRTQQEDSAVYLCASTVTGGSSHTEAFFGQGTRLTVV.